A selection of T cell receptor beta chains follows, all from one sample in a study of blood T cell repertoires in COVID-19. Only in-frame clones appear in the TCRdb table, and some are missing; sequencing was by immunoSEQ multiplex PCR. The table has roughly 87,000 clones, around 82% seen once. What was sequenced was peripheral blood. Source of these receptors: a woman of 80 years or more with COVID-19, enrolled during active disease. CDR3s leave out the opening cysteine and the closing phenylalanine or tryptophan. The D gene is left open where the match is weak.

j_gene: TRBJ1-4
v_gene: TRBV2
d_gene: -
CDR3aa: ASRTEATNEKLF

j_gene: TRBJ2-1
v_gene: TRBV2
d_gene: TRBD2
CDR3aa: ASRATPGGEQF

j_gene: TRBJ2-7
v_gene: TRBV2
d_gene: -
CDR3aa: ASSRTGEAYEQY

j_gene: TRBJ1-1
v_gene: TRBV18
d_gene: TRBD1
CDR3aa: ASSPGLQGATEAF

j_gene: TRBJ2-1
v_gene: TRBV2
d_gene: -
CDR3aa: ASSSRGF

j_gene: TRBJ2-1
v_gene: TRBV10-3
d_gene: TRBD1
CDR3aa: ASRQGKAYNEQF

j_gene: TRBJ1-1
v_gene: TRBV25-1
d_gene: TRBD1
CDR3aa: ASSEAGGWTEAF

j_gene: TRBJ1-1
v_gene: TRBV30
d_gene: TRBD1
CDR3aa: AWGKDRGREAF

j_gene: TRBJ2-3
v_gene: TRBV28
d_gene: TRBD1
CDR3aa: ASSSQTGTGGTDTQY

j_gene: TRBJ2-1
v_gene: TRBV7-2
d_gene: -
CDR3aa: ASSLRGAGYNEQF